The rows below give T cell receptor beta chains drawn from one sample of a study of T cell responses to AZD1222 COVID-19 vaccine. The method was immunoSEQ multiplex PCR; TCRdb's version includes in-frame clones alone and lacks a portion of them. The sample lists roughly 110,000 clones, about 90% seen once, with 20% to 25% in the top ten. The starting material was peripheral blood, obtained on day 0 of AZD1222 vaccination. The receptor set was obtained from an adult in good health. CDR3s include the opening cysteine and the closing phenylalanine or tryptophan. The D gene is left open where the match is weak. Size is stated for part of the rows, as once, few or many counts, or as a class when the clone is expanded.

j_call	d_call	v_call	clone_size	cdr3_aa	cdr3_nt
TRBJ2-1	NA	TRBV23-1	NA	CATSPGLSYNEQFF	TGCGCCACGTCGCCGGGACTTTCCTACAATGAGCAGTTCTTC
TRBJ1-2	NA	TRBV9	NA	CASSASDRLKGGYTF	TGTGCCAGCAGCGCCAGCGACAGGTTAAAAGGGGGCTACACCTTC
TRBJ1-4	NA	TRBV19	NA	CASRSSNEKLFF	TGTGCCAGTAGGAGTAGCAATGAAAAACTGTTTTTT
TRBJ1-1	NA	TRBV6-5	NA	CASSSVGTSTFF	TGTGCCAGCAGCTCGGTAGGGACATCAACTTTCTTT
TRBJ2-3	NA	TRBV15	NA	CATSRGSTDTQYF	TGTGCCACCAGCAGAGGCAGCACAGATACGCAGTATTTT
TRBJ1-2	NA	TRBV29-1	NA	CSVEARGSGGYTF	TGCAGCGTTGAAGCACGGGGGAGCGGTGGCTACACCTTC
TRBJ1-2	NA	TRBV30	NA	CAWSPKNIRPTGEGYTF	TGTGCCTGGAGTCCGAAGAACATAAGACCGACAGGTGAAGGCTACACCTTC
TRBJ2-3	NA	TRBV6-5	NA	CASLVPATDTQYF	TGTGCCAGCCTAGTCCCGGCGACAGATACGCAGTATTTT
TRBJ1-3	NA	TRBV2	NA	CASSEGDSRDTIYF	TGTGCCAGCAGTGAAGGAGACTCTCGGGACACCATATATTTT
TRBJ2-3	TRBD1	TRBV18	NA	CASSPSQGADTQYF	TGTGCCAGCTCACCCTCCCAGGGGGCGGATACGCAGTATTTT
TRBJ1-6	TRBD1	TRBV7-6	few	CASSPRQGNNSPLHF	TGTGCCAGCAGCCCTCGACAGGGAAACAATTCACCCCTCCACTTT
TRBJ2-3	TRBD2	TRBV7-2	NA	CASSLESTSGGPGDTQYF	TGTGCCAGCAGCTTAGAGTCGACTAGCGGGGGGCCGGGAGATACGCAGTATTTT
TRBJ2-5	TRBD2	TRBV27	NA	CASSGGVIQYF	TGTGCCAGCAGTGGGGGGGTGATCCAGTACTTC
TRBJ2-7	NA	TRBV7-2	NA	CASSLQGRVNYEQYF	TGTGCCAGCAGCCTACAGGGTAGGGTCAACTACGAGCAGTACTTC
TRBJ1-2	NA	TRBV7-9	NA	CASSLSLTGRYGYTF	TGTGCCAGCAGCTTATCGCTAACAGGCCGCTATGGCTACACCTTC
TRBJ1-4	NA	TRBV2	NA	CASDRLNEKLFF	TGTGCCAGCGACCGGCTGAATGAAAAACTGTTTTTT
TRBJ1-3	TRBD1	TRBV4-1	once	CASEAGTESGNTIYF	TGCGCCAGCGAAGCGGGGACAGAGTCTGGAAACACCATATATTTT
TRBJ2-3	NA	TRBV10-1	once	CASSDARLTDTQYF	TGCGCCAGCAGTGACGCTAGACTGACAGATACGCAGTATTTT
TRBJ2-3	TRBD2	TRBV12-3/TRBV12-4	NA	CASSTRGGDTQYF	TGTGCCAGCTCCACCCGGGGGGGGGATACGCAGTATTTT
TRBJ1-5	NA	TRBV19	NA	CASSMVGVGQPQHF	TGTGCCAGTAGTATGGTTGGGGTGGGGCAGCCCCAGCATTTT
TRBJ1-3	NA	TRBV10-1	NA	CASSRDSGNTIYF	TGCGCCAGCAGTCGTGACTCTGGAAACACCATATATTTT
TRBJ1-4	TRBD1	TRBV6-2/TRBV6-3	NA	CASTPIPLTGWGEKLFF	TGTGCCAGCACCCCGATACCCTTGACAGGGTGGGGTGAAAAACTGTTTTTT
TRBJ1-5	NA	TRBV30	NA	CAWSVRNFNQPQHF	TGTGCCTGGAGTGTACGGAACTTCAATCAGCCCCAGCATTTT
TRBJ2-7	NA	TRBV4-1	NA	CASSQDLEGRYEQYF	TGCGCCAGCAGCCAAGATTTGGAGGGGCGGTACGAGCAGTACTTC
TRBJ2-2	NA	TRBV11-3	NA	CASSLGGLTGELFF	TGTGCCAGCAGCTTAGGCGGGCTCACCGGGGAGCTGTTTTTT
TRBJ1-3	TRBD1	TRBV7-8	NA	CASSETGGNTIYF	TGTGCCAGCAGCGAGACAGGGGGAAACACCATATATTTT